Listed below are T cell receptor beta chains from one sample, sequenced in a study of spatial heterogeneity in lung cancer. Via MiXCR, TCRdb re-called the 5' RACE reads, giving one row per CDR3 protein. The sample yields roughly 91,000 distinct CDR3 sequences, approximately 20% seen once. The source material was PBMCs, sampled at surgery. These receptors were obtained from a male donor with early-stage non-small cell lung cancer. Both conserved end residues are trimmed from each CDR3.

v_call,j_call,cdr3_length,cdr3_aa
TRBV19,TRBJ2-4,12,ATRGSGVENIQY
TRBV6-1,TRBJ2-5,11,ASSDVRGETQY
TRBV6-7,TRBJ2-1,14,ASRLGLAGTYNEQF
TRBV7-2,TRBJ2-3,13,ASSERQASTDTQY
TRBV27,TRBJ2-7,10,ASRGANYEQY
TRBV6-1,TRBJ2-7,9,ASSVRYEQY
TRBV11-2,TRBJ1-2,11,ASSLRLLYGYT
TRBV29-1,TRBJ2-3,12,SVDGGLGTDTQY
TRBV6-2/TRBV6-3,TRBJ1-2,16,ASSRIPGQGTSNYGYT
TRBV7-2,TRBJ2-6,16,ASSRDRALISGANVLT
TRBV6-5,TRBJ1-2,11,ASSPGGGYGYT
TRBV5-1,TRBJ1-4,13,ASSPSQERNEKLF
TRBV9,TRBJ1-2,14,ASSVGISPSNYGYT